This T cell receptor beta chain was captured by sequencing in a study of T cells in Graves' hyperthyroidism and ophthalmopathy (dated by TCRdb to between 2019 and 2020). With regard to the full study: Peripheral blood was collected at initial diagnosis, before any treatment. After blood sampling, hyperthyroidism patients were treated with methimazole at a starting dose of 30 mg daily, and ophthalmopathy patients were treated with high-dose intravenous methylprednisolone. The 75 to 100 discovery patients were randomly split 7:3 into training and test sets. A discovery cohort of roughly 100 patients, about 44 with Graves' ophthalmopathy and 55 to 60 with stable Graves' hyperthyroidism, was used to find distinguishing TCR V-J signatures. In addition, the study compared T-cell repertoires in thyroid tissue and in blood from about 6 Graves' hyperthyroidism patients. An independent validation cohort of 18 to 20 hyperthyroidism patients and more than 15 patients who later progressed to ophthalmopathy tested prospective prediction of ophthalmopathy. The paper reports TCR Vbeta CDR3 sequencing of some 140 peripheral blood samples: under 45 ophthalmopathy, about 75 hyperthyroidism and approximately 17 progressor patients. The full study reports these points: In validation, the model predicted progression to ophthalmopathy a median of approximately 6.3 months before onset, with approximately 71% sensitivity and roughly 77% specificity. No statistical method was used to set the sample size in advance, and investigators knew the group allocation. A model built on a 13 V-J signature distinguished ophthalmopathy from stable hyperthyroidism, reaching 85% to 90% sensitivity and under 84% specificity in cross-validation and 80%/75% in testing. Most expanded thyroid clonotypes (frequency above 0.001) were also detected in blood, suggesting blood repertoires may reflect thyroid immune responses.

In the case of this clonotype: Its antigen target is currently unknown. No base-level quality is on record; no much larger clone is a single base apart.

At the junction V is shortened by 3 bases and J by 2 bases; bases outside the gene matches: 10. There are 17 amino acids in the CDR3, from cysteine to phenylalanine inclusive. The CDR3 DNA has 51 bases and is translated from base 1. The germline V gene provides CDR1 KGHSH and CDR2 LQKENI. Stable Graves' hyperthyroidism was defined as the absence of progression to ophthalmopathy over 18 months of follow-up. Hyperthyroidism patients were aged 18 to 65 years and newly diagnosed, with disease duration of less than 2 months. The study excluded patients with uncontrolled infections, other autoimmune diseases, pregnancy or lactation. Diagnoses were based on clinical symptoms, serum thyroxine and TRAb, thyroid ultrasound and orbital computed tomography. PBMCs were isolated from about 10 ml of fresh peripheral blood by Ficoll-Paque density gradient centrifugation. Total RNA was extracted using Trizol reagent, and RNA quality was assessed on an Agilent 2100 Bioanalyzer.

Amplification of TCR beta CDR3 regions was carried out from RNA transcripts. For the first round of RT-PCR on the TCR CDR3, the HTBI primer set was used together with the Qiagen OneStep RT-PCR kit. A second multiplex PCR round built the libraries, followed by size selection and purification. Libraries were sequenced paired-end with 100 bp reads on an Illumina HiSeq2000. The paper's data handling went like this. Raw data were processed with SOAPnuke, discarding reads with adapters, uncalled bases, mean Phred below 15, or no exact constant-primer or identifier match. COPE v1.2.5 was used to merge the high-quality paired reads, and each unique nucleotide sequence was defined as a clonotype. Clonotypes were aligned to IMGT TRBV, TRBD and TRBJ reference segments using MiTCR v1.1. The analysis included only V-J combinations with a frequency above 0.0001, which together covered 99% to 99.2% of the repertoires. A TCS score was defined as the ratio of F50 (clonal expansion) to E x V (chaos), with BLOSUM62-based TCRdist applied between CDR3 peptides within each V-J. Welch's t-statistics and random forest reduced around 520 V-J features to under 15, which were used in a naive Bayes classifier (R e1071). TCRdb's own reprocessing of the public reads used fastp at Q25 and MiXCR and kept productive beta chains. Identical CDR3 protein sequences are pooled into one entry, listed with their most common genes and DNA. The V and J calls and clone size come from TCRdb's table, not from the authors' own analysis. The sample profile shows about 420,000 distinct CDR3 sequences; approximately 13% of them were found once. The ten largest account for 5% to 6.5% of the sample.

The clonotype was recovered from a woman under 30 with Graves' hyperthyroidism. What was sequenced was blood. The chain is encoded by TRBV18 joined to TRBJ2-1, with 7 junctional bases fitting TRBD2. The CDR3 loop reads CASSPRRAGFAYNEQFF. The nucleotides read TGTGCCAGCTCACCCCGACGAGCGGGATTTGCCTACAATGAGCAGTTCTTC.